The entry below gives a single T cell receptor beta chain sequence along with its context. The table lists this clonotype with many counts. Its cognate antigen has yet to be identified. No quality values exist for individual bases; no much larger clone is one base distant. The TCR beta CDR3 regions were amplified from the RNA transcripts. For the first round of RT-PCR on the TCR CDR3, the HTBI primer set was used together with the Qiagen OneStep RT-PCR kit. Libraries were constructed in a second round of multiplex PCR, after which size selection and purification were performed. Paired-end sequencing of the libraries was performed with 100 bp reads on an Illumina HiSeq2000. Under the source paper's analysis protocol: SOAPnuke was used to process the raw data, with reads discarded if the reads contained adapters or uncalled bases, had a mean Phred below 15, or lacked an exact constant-primer or identifier match. COPE v1.2.5 was used to merge high-quality paired reads, and clonotypes were defined as unique nucleotide sequences. Clonotypes were aligned to IMGT TRBV, TRBD and TRBJ reference segments using MiTCR v1.1. Analysis was restricted to V-J combinations with a frequency above 0.0001, which covered about 99% of repertoires. The TCS score was defined as F50 (clonal expansion) divided by E x V (chaos), with BLOSUM62-based TCRdist calculated between CDR3 peptides within each V-J. Welch's t-statistics and random forest reduced 500 to 650 V-J features to roughly 13, which were used in a naive Bayes classifier (R e1071). TCRdb passed the public sequencing reads through fastp at Q25 and MiXCR, retaining productive beta sequences. Identical CDR3 proteins give one entry, which carries the most common genes and DNA. The V and J calls shown here were made by TCRdb, not taken from the authors' results. In this sample the table shows about 290,000 distinct CDR3 sequences, roughly 15% of which occur a single time. Of the sample, more than 7.5% is held by the ten largest clones.

This entry belongs to a study of T cells in Graves' hyperthyroidism and ophthalmopathy (dated by TCRdb to between 2018 and 2021). Background on the whole study: Peripheral blood samples were taken at the time of initial diagnosis, prior to any treatment. TCR V-J signatures able to tell the groups apart were searched for in a discovery cohort of approximately 95 patients, of whom more than 40 had Graves' ophthalmopathy and roughly 57 had stable Graves' hyperthyroidism. An independent validation cohort of around 19 hyperthyroidism patients and 15 or so patients who later progressed to ophthalmopathy tested prospective prediction of ophthalmopathy. For training and testing, the 100 or so patients in the discovery cohort were randomly divided in a 7:3 ratio. The study also compared thyroid tissue and blood T-cell repertoires from more than five Graves' hyperthyroidism patients. Once sampling was done, hyperthyroidism patients were given methimazole at a starting dose of 30 mg daily, whereas ophthalmopathy patients were given high-dose intravenous methylprednisolone. TCR Vbeta CDR3 sequencing of 140 or so peripheral blood samples (over 40 ophthalmopathy, 75 to 85 hyperthyroidism and around 17 progressor patients) is reported in the paper. Here is what the overall study found, with its caveats: No statistical method was used to set the sample size in advance, and investigators knew the group allocation. Most expanded thyroid clonotypes (frequency above 0.001) were also found in blood, which suggests that blood repertoires may mirror thyroid immune responses. During validation, the model predicted progression to ophthalmopathy a median of around 6 months ahead of onset, with almost 71% sensitivity and 72.22% specificity. A 13 V-J signature model separated ophthalmopathy from stable hyperthyroidism, with approximately 86% sensitivity and roughly 81% specificity in cross-validation and 80%/75% in testing.

Hyperthyroidism patients were newly diagnosed, with disease duration under 2 months, and aged 18 to 65 years. Any patient with an uncontrolled infection, another autoimmune disease, pregnancy or lactation was excluded. Diagnoses relied on clinical symptoms, serum thyroxine and TRAb, thyroid ultrasound and orbital computed tomography. Blood from progressor patients was drawn when they were first diagnosed with hyperthyroidism, before any ophthalmopathy symptoms appeared. PBMCs were separated from around 9.1 ml of fresh peripheral blood using Ficoll-Paque density gradient centrifugation. Progressor patients were defined as those initially diagnosed with Graves' hyperthyroidism in whom ophthalmopathy developed during follow-up. Trizol reagent was used to extract total RNA, and RNA quality was then checked on an Agilent 2100 Bioanalyzer. V is trimmed back by 1 base and J by 3 bases, and the junction contains 7 bases that no gene match accounts for. The germline V gene encodes CDR1 SGHTA and CDR2 FQGNSA. Reading from cysteine to phenylalanine, the CDR3 counts 16 amino acids. Only the CDR3 region is kept as DNA, spanning 48 bases read in frame from base 1.

The rearranged segments are TRBV7-2 and TRBJ2-5, and TRBD2 matches 8 of the central bases. Sequenced material: blood. The TCR sequence derives from a woman younger than 45 with Graves' hyperthyroidism that later progressed to Graves' ophthalmopathy. The CDR3 protein: CASSLGGRTLKETQYF. Here is the DNA: TGTGCCAGCAGCTTAGGCGGGAGGACCCTTAAAGAGACCCAGTACTTC.